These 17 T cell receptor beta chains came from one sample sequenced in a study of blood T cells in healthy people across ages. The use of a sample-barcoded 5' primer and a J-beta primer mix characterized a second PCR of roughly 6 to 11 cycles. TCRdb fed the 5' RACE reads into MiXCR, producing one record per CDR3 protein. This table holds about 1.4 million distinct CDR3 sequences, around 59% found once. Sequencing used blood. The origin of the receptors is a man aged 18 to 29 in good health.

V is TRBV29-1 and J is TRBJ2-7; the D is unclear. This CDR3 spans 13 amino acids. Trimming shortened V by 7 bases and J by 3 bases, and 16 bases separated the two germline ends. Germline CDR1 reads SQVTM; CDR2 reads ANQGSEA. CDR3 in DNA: TGCAGCGCTATTGTCCCGCCATACTACGAGCAGTACTTC. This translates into CSAIVPPYYEQYF.

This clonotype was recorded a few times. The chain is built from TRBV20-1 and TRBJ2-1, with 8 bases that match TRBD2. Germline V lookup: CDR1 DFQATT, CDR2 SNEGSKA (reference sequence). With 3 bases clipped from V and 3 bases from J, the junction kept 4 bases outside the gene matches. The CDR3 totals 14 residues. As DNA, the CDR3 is TGCAGTGCTAGTGGTAGCGGGAACTACAATGAGCAGTTCTTC. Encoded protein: CSASGSGNYNEQFF.

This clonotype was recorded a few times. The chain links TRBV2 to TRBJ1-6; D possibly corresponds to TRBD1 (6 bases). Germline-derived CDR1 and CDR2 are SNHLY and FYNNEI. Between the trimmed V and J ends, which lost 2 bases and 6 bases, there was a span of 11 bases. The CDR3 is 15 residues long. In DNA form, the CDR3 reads TGTGCCAGCAGTGAAATAAAGGGGGGTAATTCACCCCTCCACTTT. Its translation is CASSEIKGGNSPLHF.

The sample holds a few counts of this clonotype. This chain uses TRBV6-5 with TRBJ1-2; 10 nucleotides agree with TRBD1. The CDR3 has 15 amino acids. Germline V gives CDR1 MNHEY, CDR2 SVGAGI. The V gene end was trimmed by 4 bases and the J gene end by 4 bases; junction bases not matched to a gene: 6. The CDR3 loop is CASSSGTGAFYGYTF. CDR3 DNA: TGTGCCAGCAGTTCCGGGACAGGGGCTTTCTATGGCTACACCTTC.

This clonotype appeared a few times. The CDR3 loop is CASSPRLAGNTGELFF. DNA of the CDR3: TGTGCCAGCTCACCACGGCTAGCGGGGAACACCGGGGAGCTGTTTTTT. The rearrangement joins TRBV18 to TRBJ2-2, with 8 bases fitting TRBD2. In germline, CDR1 is KGHSH, CDR2 LQKENI. This CDR3 spans 16 amino acids. Trimming at V came to 1 base and at J to 1 base, leaving 2 bases not matched to a gene.

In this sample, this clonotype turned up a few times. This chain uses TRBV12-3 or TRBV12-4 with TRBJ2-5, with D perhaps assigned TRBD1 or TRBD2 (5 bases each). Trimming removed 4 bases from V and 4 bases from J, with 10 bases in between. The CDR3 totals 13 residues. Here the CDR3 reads CASSSEGTETQYF. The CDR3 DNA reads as TGTGCCAGCAGTTCTGAAGGGACAGAGACCCAGTACTTC.

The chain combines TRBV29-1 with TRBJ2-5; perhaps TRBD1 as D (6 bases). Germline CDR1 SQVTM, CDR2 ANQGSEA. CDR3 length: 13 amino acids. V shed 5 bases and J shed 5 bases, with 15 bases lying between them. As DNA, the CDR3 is TGCAGCGTTCGTGGGGGCGGAAGGGAGACCCAGTACTTC. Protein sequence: CSVRGGGRETQYF.

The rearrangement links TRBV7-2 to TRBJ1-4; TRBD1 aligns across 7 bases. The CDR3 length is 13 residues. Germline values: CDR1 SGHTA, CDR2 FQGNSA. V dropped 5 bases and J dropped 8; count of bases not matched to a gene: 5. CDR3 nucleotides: TGTGCCAGCAGCCGGGACAGAACCGAAAAACTGTTTTTT. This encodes CASSRDRTEKLFF.

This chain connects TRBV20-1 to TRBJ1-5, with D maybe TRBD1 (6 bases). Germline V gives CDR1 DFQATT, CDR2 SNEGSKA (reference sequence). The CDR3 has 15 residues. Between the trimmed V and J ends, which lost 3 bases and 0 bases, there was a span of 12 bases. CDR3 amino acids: CSASGGGHSNQPQHF. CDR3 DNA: TGCAGTGCTAGCGGCGGGGGGCATAGCAATCAGCCCCAGCATTTT.

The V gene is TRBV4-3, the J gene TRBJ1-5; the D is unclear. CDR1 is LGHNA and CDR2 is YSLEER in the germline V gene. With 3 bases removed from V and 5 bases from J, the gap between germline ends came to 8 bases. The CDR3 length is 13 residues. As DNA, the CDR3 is TGCGCCAGCAGCCAGCGGGAAGATCAGCCCCAGCATTTT. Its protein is CASSQREDQPQHF.

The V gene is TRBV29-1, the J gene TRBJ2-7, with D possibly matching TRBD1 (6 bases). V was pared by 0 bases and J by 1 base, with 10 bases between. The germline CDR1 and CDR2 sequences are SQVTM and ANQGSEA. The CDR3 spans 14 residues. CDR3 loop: CSVEEGATSYEQYF. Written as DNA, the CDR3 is TGCAGCGTTGAAGAGGGGGCTACTTCCTACGAGCAGTACTTC.

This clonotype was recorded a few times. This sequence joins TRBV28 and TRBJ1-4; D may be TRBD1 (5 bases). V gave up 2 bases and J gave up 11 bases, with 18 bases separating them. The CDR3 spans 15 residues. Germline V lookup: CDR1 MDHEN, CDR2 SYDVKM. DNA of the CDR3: TGTGCCAGCAGTTTAGGTGGGCAGGGTCTCGAGAAACTGTTTTTT. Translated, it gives CASSLGGQGLEKLFF.

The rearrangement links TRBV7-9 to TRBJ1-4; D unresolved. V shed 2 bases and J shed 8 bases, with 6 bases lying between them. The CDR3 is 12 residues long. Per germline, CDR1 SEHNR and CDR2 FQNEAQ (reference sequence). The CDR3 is CASSLLWEKLFF. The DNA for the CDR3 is TGTGCCAGCAGCTTACTGTGGGAAAAACTGTTTTTT.

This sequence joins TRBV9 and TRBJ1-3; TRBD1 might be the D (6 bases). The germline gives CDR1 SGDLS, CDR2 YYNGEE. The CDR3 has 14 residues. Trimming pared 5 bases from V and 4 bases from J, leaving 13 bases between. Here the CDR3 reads CASRTEDRGNTIYF. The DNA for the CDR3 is TGTGCCAGCAGAACCGAGGACAGAGGAAACACCATATATTTT.

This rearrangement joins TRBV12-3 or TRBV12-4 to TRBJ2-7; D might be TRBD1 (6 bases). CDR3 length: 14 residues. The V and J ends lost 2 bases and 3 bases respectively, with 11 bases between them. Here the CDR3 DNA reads TGTGCCAGCAGTTTATACAGGGACATCTACGAGCAGTACTTC. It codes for CASSLYRDIYEQYF.

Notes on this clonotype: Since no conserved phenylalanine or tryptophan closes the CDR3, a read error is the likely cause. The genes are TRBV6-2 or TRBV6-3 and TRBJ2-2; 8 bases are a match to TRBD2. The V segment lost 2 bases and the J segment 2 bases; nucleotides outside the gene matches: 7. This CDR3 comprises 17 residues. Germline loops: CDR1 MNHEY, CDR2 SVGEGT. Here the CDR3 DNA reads TGTGCCAGCAGTTACGCCGGCGGGGGGATAAACACCGGGGAGCTGTTTTTG. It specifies CASSYAGGGINTGELFL.

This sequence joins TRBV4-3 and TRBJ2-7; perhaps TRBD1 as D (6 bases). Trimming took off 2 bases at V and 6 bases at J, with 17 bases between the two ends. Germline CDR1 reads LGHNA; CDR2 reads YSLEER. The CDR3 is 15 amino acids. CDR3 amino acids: CASSQYAARGSEQYF. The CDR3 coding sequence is TGCGCCAGCAGCCAATATGCGGCCAGGGGTTCCGAGCAGTACTTC.